Each of the 15 T cell receptor beta chains below was sequenced from the same sample in a study of cytomegalovirus exposure and HLA in healthy donors. 13 Jbeta primers and 60 Vbeta primers were used for the PCR. Using immunoSEQ multiplex PCR, the repertoire was profiled, and TCRdb retains in-frame clones only, with some absent. The sample has roughly 170,000 clones, around 82% seen once. What was sequenced was PBMCs. These receptors all stem from a man aged 25-45 years in good health and CMV-seronegative.

The chain employs TRBV2 and TRBJ2-5, with 9 bases that match TRBD1. Germline-derived CDR1 and CDR2 are SNHLY and FYNNEI. The CDR3 length is 16 residues. With V trimmed by 3 bases and J by 4 bases, 9 bases remained unmatched. CDR3 region: CASSDETGGWRETQYF. Written as DNA, the CDR3 is TGTGCCAGCAGTGACGAAACAGGGGGCTGGAGAGAGACCCAGTACTTC.

The genes are TRBV27 and TRBJ2-7; TRBD2 aligns across 10 bases. V was pared by 6 bases and J by 2 bases, with 4 bases of the junction left unmatched. The CDR3 runs 14 residues. Germline-derived CDR1 and CDR2 are MNHEY and SMNVEV (reference sequence). CDR3 in DNA: TGTGCCAGCAGATATGGGACTAGCGCCTACGAGCAGTACTTC. Translating gives CASRYGTSAYEQYF.

This clone is a singleton in its sample. The chain is built from TRBV27 and TRBJ2-3; 9 nucleotides match TRBD2. The CDR3 spans 15 residues. Germline assignment: CDR1 MNHEY and CDR2 SMNVEV (reference sequence). The trim removed 6 bases at V and 0 bases at J, leaving 4 bases unmatched. The chain's CDR3 is CASRGLALSTDTQYF. Written as DNA, the CDR3 is TGTGCCAGCAGGGGACTAGCTCTTAGCACAGATACGCAGTATTTT.

The chain joins TRBV6-1 to TRBJ1-5, with D perhaps matching TRBD1 (5 bases). V was trimmed by 5 bases and J by 4 bases, leaving 12 bases between them. Germline values: CDR1 MNHNS, CDR2 SASEGT. The CDR3 has 14 amino acids. The CDR3 region is CASSRGGRNQPQHF. CDR3 sequence (DNA): TGTGCCAGCAGTAGGGGCGGACGGAATCAGCCCCAGCATTTT.

This rearrangement joins TRBV9 to TRBJ2-3, with TRBD2 as a possible D gene (6 bases). V lost 2 bases and J lost 5, with 12 bases in between. The CDR3 totals 14 residues. The V gene's germline CDR1 is SGDLS and CDR2 YYNGEE. The CDR3 nucleotides read TGTGCCAGCAGCGTGTCTAGCGTCCAAGATACGCAGTATTTT. It codes for CASSVSSVQDTQYF. The whole variable domain, filled in from reference TRBV9 and TRBJ2-3, reads DSGVTQTPKHLITATGQRVTLRCSPRSGDLSVYWYQQSLDQGLQFLIQYYNGEERAKGNILERFSAQQFPDLHSELNLSSLELGDSALYFCASSVSSVQDTQYFGPGTRLTVL.

This clone came up once. The J gene is TRBJ1-2, the V gene TRBV7-9, with D possibly TRBD1 on 6 matching bases. Trimming stripped 2 bases from V and 8 bases from J, with 12 bases between. CDR3 length: 13 residues. Germline CDR1 and CDR2: SEHNR and FQNEAQ (reference sequence). For the CDR3, the DNA is TGTGCCAGCAGCTTATCGTCAGGGGACGGCTACACCTTC. It codes for CASSLSSGDGYTF.

CDR3 protein: CASSLQGWDTEAFF. The CDR3 DNA reads as TGTGCCAGCAGCTTACAGGGTTGGGACACTGAAGCTTTCTTT. This chain connects TRBV7-9 to TRBJ1-1; weak D call: TRBD1 (5 bases). CDR1 is SEHNR and CDR2 is FQNEAQ in the germline V gene (reference sequence). The CDR3 loop spans 14 amino acids. V lost 2 bases and J 3 bases, leaving 10 bases between the germline ends. Complete variable domain (other parts from reference TRBV7-9 and TRBJ1-1): DTGVSQNPRHKITKRGQNVTFRCDPISEHNRLYWYRQTLGQGPEFLTYFQNEAQLEKSRLLSDRFSAERPKGSFSTLEIQRTEQGDSAMYLCASSLQGWDTEAFFGQGTRLTVV.

This chain links TRBV7-6 with TRBJ1-6; possible D gene TRBD1, 6 bases. V was cut by 5 bases and J by 9 bases, with 26 bases left in between. This CDR3 has 18 residues. The germline CDR1 and CDR2 sequences are SGHVS and FNYEAQ. CDR3: CASSRPSGGAGNASPLHF. CDR3 nucleotides: TGTGCCAGCAGCCGCCCGTCCGGGGGGGCCGGGAATGCTTCACCCCTCCACTTT.

The chain carries TRBV6-6 and TRBJ2-3, with TRBD2 matching 11 bases. The CDR3 has 16 residues. Per the germline V gene, CDR1 is MNHNY and CDR2 is SVGAGI (reference sequence). J lost 5 bases, V lost 0 bases, and 4 bases had no gene match. As DNA, the CDR3 is TGTGCCAGCAGTTACTCACTAGCGGGAGCAGTAGATACGCAGTATTTT. Translating it yields CASSYSLAGAVDTQYF.

This chain joins TRBV5-1 and TRBJ2-5, with 8 bases identical to TRBD2. This CDR3 contains 15 residues. J was trimmed by 5 bases and V by 0 bases; bases with no gene match: 6. Germline-derived CDR1 and CDR2 are SGHRS and YFSETQ. CDR3 sequence (DNA): TGCGCCAGCAGCTTGGCGGGAGGGCAGGAGGAGACCCAGTACTTC. It translates to CASSLAGGQEETQYF.

With regard to this clone: Additional DNA sequences in this sample encode the identical CDR3. The chain couples TRBV5-1 to TRBJ2-5, with 7 bases lining up with TRBD2. This CDR3 contains 14 residues. Germline V CDR1 and CDR2: SGHRS, YFSETQ. The trim removed 0 bases at V and 1 base at J, leaving 0 bases unmatched. CDR3 sequence (DNA): TGCGCCAGCAGCTTGGCGGGGGGCCAAGAGACCCAGTACTTC. Encoded protein: CASSLAGGQETQYF.

The chain joins TRBV4-3 to TRBJ2-1; D perhaps matches TRBD1 (6 bases). Germline V gives CDR1 LGHNA, CDR2 YSLEER. The V end was cut by 0 bases, the J end by 8 bases, with 23 bases between. CDR3 length: 18 amino acids. The CDR3 loop reads CASSQDLKQGSQEDEQFF. The CDR3 DNA sequence: TGCGCCAGCAGCCAAGATTTGAAACAGGGTAGTCAGGAAGATGAGCAGTTCTTC.

The J gene is TRBJ2-7, the V gene TRBV19; 13 bases agree with TRBD2. The CDR3 sequence is 16 residues long. With 1 base clipped from V and 4 bases from J, the junction kept 4 bases outside the gene matches. Germline values: CDR1 LNHDA, CDR2 SQIVND (reference sequence). The CDR3 region is CASSIGGLAGVYEQYF. The CDR3 DNA reads TGTGCCAGTAGTATAGGCGGACTAGCGGGAGTATACGAGCAGTACTTC.

This chain connects TRBV7-3 to TRBJ2-6; 7 bases are shared with TRBD1. The germline gives CDR1 SGHTA, CDR2 FQGTGA. CDR3 size: 17 residues. The J segment lost 0 bases and the V segment lost 4 bases, leaving 6 bases of the junction unmatched. Written as DNA, the CDR3 is TGTGCCAGCAGCTCCGGACAGGCGAACTCTGGGGCCAACGTCCTGACTTTC. Its protein is CASSSGQANSGANVLTF. Full variable domain (rest looked up from reference TRBV7-3 and TRBJ2-6): GAGVSQTPSNKVTEKGKYVELRCDPISGHTALYWYRQSLGQGPEFLIYFQGTGAADDSGLPNDRFFAVRPEGSVSTLKIQRTERGDSAVYLCASSSGQANSGANVLTFGAGSRLTVL.

The chain joins TRBV7-2 to TRBJ2-3; 9 nucleotides agree with TRBD2. This CDR3 contains 17 residues. V shed 1 base, J shed 2 bases, and the junction held 7 bases outside the gene matches. Germline loops: CDR1 SGHTA, CDR2 FQGNSA. CDR3 region: CASSLGGREGPTDTQYF. The CDR3 bases are TGTGCCAGCAGCTTAGGAGGGCGGGAGGGCCCCACAGATACGCAGTATTTT.